The T cell receptor beta chain under discussion was sequenced for a study of vaccination effects on CD4 cells after COVID-19. On the study more broadly: Expansion with viral peptide pools was applied to antigen-specific CD4+ T cells by the ViraFEST assay prior to sequencing. Pre-vaccine samples were drawn 16 days and one week before the first dose.

This CDR3 contains 13 residues. With 5 bases clipped from V and 2 bases from J, the junction kept 2 bases outside the gene matches. CDR1 is SNHLY and CDR2 is FYNNEI in the germline V gene. Following 10 days of culture, CD4+ T cells were isolated. A half-medium replacement with IL-2 medium was carried out on days 3 and 7. Of note for this clone: As yet, its antigen is unknown.

Data came from immunoSEQ multiplex PCR; TCRdb stores just in-frame clones and leaves some out. The table lists roughly 64,000 clones, 55% to 75% of them singletons. This sample comprised CD4+ T cells from PBMCs cultured without peptide, obtained before COVID-19 vaccination. This chain links TRBV2 with TRBJ1-2; TRBD1 matches at 7 bases. This TCR derives from a human donor who had a prior SARS-CoV-2 infection. CDR3 protein: CASSTDRNYGYTF. The CDR3 DNA reads TGTGCCAGCAGTACGGACAGGAACTATGGCTACACCTTC.